The rows below give T cell receptor beta chains drawn from one sample of a study of a mutant IDH1 vaccine in newly diagnosed glioma. The antigens of these receptors remain unknown. Only in-frame clones appear in the TCRdb table, and some are missing; sequencing was by immunoSEQ multiplex PCR. The profile shows roughly 68,000 clones, roughly 74% of them singletons. Sequenced here: PBMCs, sampled from a glioma patient whose treatment included an IDH1 peptide vaccine. The receptor source for this set is a man aged 50-60 years with glioma. Both conserved end residues are part of each CDR3. A D gene is named only where the DNA matches it firmly. Expanded clones are given a class, and other clones once, few, many or no size at all.

abundance	len	v_gene	d_gene	j_gene	CDR3aa	CDR3nt
NA	13	TRBV2	NA	TRBJ2-2	CASSLSDTGELFF	TGTGCCAGCAGCCTTTCGGACACCGGGGAGCTGTTTTTT
few	15	TRBV5-1	TRBD1	TRBJ1-1	CASSSWDRGSTEAFF	TGCGCCAGCAGCTCTTGGGACAGGGGAAGCACTGAAGCTTTCTTT
NA	14	TRBV7-2	NA	TRBJ1-2	CASSLDRGNYGYTF	TGTGCCAGCAGCTTAGATAGGGGAAACTATGGCTACACCTTC
few	13	TRBV10-3	NA	TRBJ1-2	CAISEQEGYGYTF	TGTGCCATCAGTGAACAGGAGGGCTATGGCTACACCTTC
NA	13	TRBV15	NA	TRBJ2-7	CATSGDVSYEQYF	TGTGCCACCAGCGGGGATGTCTCCTACGAGCAGTACTTC
few	14	TRBV5-4	TRBD2	TRBJ2-1	CASSDGLAVNEQFF	TGTGCCAGCAGCGACGGACTAGCGGTAAATGAGCAGTTCTTC
NA	16	TRBV7-9	TRBD1	TRBJ2-3	CASSLTGTGGRGEQYF	TGTGCCAGCAGCTTAACGGGGACAGGGGGCAGGGGGGAGCAGTATTTT
once	15	TRBV2	TRBD1	TRBJ1-5	CASSESTGGNQPQHF	TGTGCCAGCAGTGAATCGACAGGGGGCAATCAGCCCCAGCATTTT
NA	14	TRBV10-3	NA	TRBJ1-1	CAITGGKGDTEAFF	TGTGCCATCACCGGGGGGAAAGGGGATACTGAAGCTTTCTTT
NA	16	TRBV16	TRBD1	TRBJ1-2	CASSQIALGQGYDYTF	TGTGCCAGCAGCCAAATCGCGTTAGGACAGGGTTATGACTACACCTTC
NA	12	TRBV5-4	NA	TRBJ2-5	CASSLDVGAQYF	TGTGCCAGCAGCCTGGACGTGGGGGCCCAGTACTTC
NA	14	TRBV19	TRBD1	TRBJ2-1	CASSKGGAYNEQFF	TGTGCCAGTAGTAAAGGGGGCGCCTACAATGAGCAGTTCTTC
NA	17	TRBV15	TRBD1	TRBJ2-2	CATSRDSGQGVPGELFF	TGTGCCACCAGCAGAGATTCGGGACAGGGGGTCCCCGGGGAGCTGTTTTTT
NA	15	TRBV29-1	NA	TRBJ2-3	CSVYSGTIGPDTQYF	TGCAGCGTTTACTCCGGGACAATCGGGCCAGATACGCAGTATTTT
NA	14	TRBV19	NA	TRBJ2-7	CASSILGQSYEQYF	TGTGCCAGTAGTATCCTCGGACAGAGCTACGAGCAGTACTTC
once	15	TRBV5-6	TRBD1	TRBJ2-7	CASSEGTGNLYEQYF	TGTGCCAGCAGCGAAGGGACAGGGAATCTCTACGAGCAGTACTTC
NA	15	TRBV5-6	NA	TRBJ2-5	CASSENPGGQETQYF	TGTGCCAGCAGCGAGAATCCAGGAGGACAAGAGACCCAGTACTTC
NA	15	TRBV2	NA	TRBJ2-7	CASSDLAQLEEEQYF	TGTGCCAGCAGCGACTTGGCTCAGCTGGAGGAGGAGCAGTACTTC
NA	12	TRBV30	NA	TRBJ1-1	CAWTSDSTEAFF	TGTGCCTGGACCTCCGACTCCACTGAAGCTTTCTTT
NA	15	TRBV19	TRBD1	TRBJ1-1	CASSPFGQGSTEAFF	TGTGCCAGTAGTCCATTCGGACAGGGTAGCACTGAAGCTTTCTTT
NA	14	TRBV6-5	NA	TRBJ1-2	CASSSGWRGGGYTF	TGTGCCAGCAGTTCTGGGTGGAGGGGGGGTGGCTACACCTTC
NA	15	TRBV19	TRBD1	TRBJ1-5	CASSWGQGHNQPQHF	TGTGCCAGTAGTTGGGGACAGGGTCACAATCAGCCCCAGCATTTT
once	16	TRBV7-9	TRBD1	TRBJ2-2	CASSLTSTGRTGELFF	TGTGCCAGCAGCTTAACCTCGACAGGGCGGACCGGGGAGCTGTTTTTT
NA	13	TRBV7-8	NA	TRBJ1-6	CASSLGRNSPLHF	TGTGCCAGCAGCTTAGGACGGAATTCACCCCTCCACTTT